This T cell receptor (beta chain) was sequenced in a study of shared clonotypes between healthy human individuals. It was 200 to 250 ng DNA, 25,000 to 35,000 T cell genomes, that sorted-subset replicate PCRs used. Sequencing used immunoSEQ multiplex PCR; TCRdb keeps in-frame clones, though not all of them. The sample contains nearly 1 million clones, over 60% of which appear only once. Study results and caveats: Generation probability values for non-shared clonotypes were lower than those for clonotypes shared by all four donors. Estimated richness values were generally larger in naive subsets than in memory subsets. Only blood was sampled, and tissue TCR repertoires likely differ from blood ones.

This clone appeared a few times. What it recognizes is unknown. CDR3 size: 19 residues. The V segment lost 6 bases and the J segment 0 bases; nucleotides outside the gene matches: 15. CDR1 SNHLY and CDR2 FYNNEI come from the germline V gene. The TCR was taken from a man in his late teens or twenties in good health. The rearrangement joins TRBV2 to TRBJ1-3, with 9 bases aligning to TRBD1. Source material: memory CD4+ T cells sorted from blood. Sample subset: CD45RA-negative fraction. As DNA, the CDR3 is TGTGCCAGCAGCCCCTGGTACCGGGACAGGGCTATCTCTGGAAACACCATATATTTT. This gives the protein CASSPWYRDRAISGNTIYF.